Sequencing of this T cell receptor beta chain was carried out in a study of human T cells and chemical hapten exposure. The overall study: Patients, a majority of them female, were diagnosed with alopecia areata, totalis or universalis.

TCRdb recomputed calls from the RACE reads with MiXCR, one row per CDR3 protein. Seen here are about 82,000 distinct CDR3 sequences, 10% to 15% observed once, and the top ten hold about 5.7%. Trimming stripped 3 bases from V and 9 bases from J, with 26 bases between. This CDR3 is 18 amino acids long. Germline CDR1 reads KGHDR; CDR2 reads SFDVKD. General study points: Higher patch test scores went with higher counts of PT1 expanded TCRs.

This clonotype occurred many times. What it recognizes is unknown. Noted time point: patch test 3, about 24 weeks after DPC sensitization. Treatment of the sample: therapeutic diphenylcyclopropenone sensitization with weekly scalp DPC. The sequenced sample was whole blood, obtained in connection with sensitization to the hapten diphenylcyclopropenone (DPC). The sequence derives from a woman in her forties or fifties with alopecia areata. Some clones in this sample may be carry-over from other donors' samples. The chain carries TRBV24-1 and TRBJ2-1; the D gene is possibly TRBD1 (6 bases). CDR3 residues: CATSDRPTRDNRVGEQFF. DNA of the CDR3: TGTGCCACCAGTGATCGCCCAACCCGGGACAACAGGGTGGGTGAGCAGTTCTTC.